This T cell receptor beta chain was sequenced during a study of blood T cell repertoires in COVID-19. With 5 bases clipped from V and 2 bases from J, the junction kept 3 bases outside the gene matches. The CDR3 contains 14 residues. Germline lookup yields CDR1 LNHDA and CDR2 SQIVND (reference sequence). Sequenced by immunoSEQ multiplex PCR; TCRdb stores in-frame clones only, minus some. The table lists a few hundred thousand clones, approximately 83% of them singletons, with about 2% in the top ten. In its sample, this clone was seen once. The sequence came from a man in his thirties or forties who had recovered from COVID-19. The specimen was PBMCs or T cells enriched from blood (not recorded which). The chain recombines TRBV19 with TRBJ1-3; 7 bases are a match to TRBD1. Here the CDR3 reads CASSATGPGNTIYF. DNA for the CDR3: TGTGCCAGTAGTGCGACAGGGCCTGGAAACACCATATATTTT.